This TCR beta chain was sequenced during a study of blood T cells in healthy people across ages (dated by TCRdb to the mid-2010s). About the full investigation: In model experiments, roughly one uniquely barcoded TCR beta cDNA molecule per two T cells was captured by template switching. The donors were divided into four age groups: young (average about 16 years), middle-aged (under 40), aged (around 59) and long-lived (82). Two additional independent replicas of 1 million unique cDNA reads from the same blood draw were analyzed for two donors (one aged 18 to 30 and one aged 80 or older). The study measured age-related changes in TCR beta repertoire diversity using deep sequencing normalized with unique cDNA molecular identifiers. To avoid experimental bias, donors of different ages were randomly spread across the sequencing lanes.

Library method: 5' RACE. Instrument used: Illumina HiSeq 2500. A second PCR of 7 to 11 cycles was run with a J-beta primer mix and a sample-barcoded 5' primer. A unique molecular identifier was introduced onto each TCR beta cDNA molecule by a template-switch 5' adaptor carrying 12 random nucleotides. Each sample yielded at least 2.5 million CDR3-containing paired-end reads. All of the RNA was converted into first-strand cDNA using the Mint cDNA synthesis kit, with a TRBC-specific oligonucleotide serving as the primer. All cDNA was treated with uracil-DNA glycosylase and then went through a first 18-cycle PCR with the universal primers M1SS and BC2_uni_R. On the authors' methods: Normalization of each sample was performed by random selection of 1 million high-quality reads, each carrying a distinct molecular identifier. Instead of being binned into consensus sequences, reads with shared molecular identifiers were discarded. CDR3 identification, clonotype clustering and error correction used MiTCR with a Q25 quality threshold and the strictest error-elimination algorithm. Lower-bound total TCR beta diversity was estimated with a nonparametric unseen species model using Euler transformation. In TCRdb, the public reads were trimmed at Q25 with fastp and aligned with MiXCR, with productive beta chains retained. For every CDR3 protein sequence, its rows merge into one entry that carries the most common genes and DNA. The V and J calls and clone size are TCRdb's, not the authors'. The sample table lists around 940,000 distinct CDR3 sequences, roughly 50% of them with a count of one. The ten most abundant clones make up about a fifth of the sample.

The approximately 39 donors, aged about 6 to 95 years, were systemically healthy Caucasian individuals from Russia. Each donor gave ten milliliters of peripheral blood, drawn into EDTA-treated Vacutainer tubes. Ficoll-Paque density-gradient centrifugation was used to isolate PBMCs, with at least 6.5 million obtained per sample. Total RNA, at least 6 micrograms per sample, was extracted from PBMCs with Trizol reagent. For every donor, flow cytometry on a PBMC aliquot measured the percentage of naive CD45RAhigh/CD27high T cells. From the cysteine up to the phenylalanine, the CDR3 has a length of 12 residues. Only CDR3 DNA remains: 36 bases, in frame from the first base. V is pared back by 6 bases and J by 5 bases, with 11 bases lying between the germline termini. The germline V gene yields SQVTM for CDR1 and ANQGSEA for CDR2. What the study reported, not specific to this receptor: Observed TCR beta diversity per million T cells fell roughly linearly with age, and a significant reduction was already apparent by age approximately 41. Compared with the aged group, more naive CD4+ T cells, fewer expanded clones and increased TCR diversity were shown by the long-lived group, suggesting age selection. Estimates of total diversity based on one million sequenced T cells were considered lower bounds and underestimates. Because profiling used bulk unsorted PBMCs, naive and antigen-experienced compartments could not be compared conclusively. A strong correlation was found between observed TCR beta diversity and the percentage of naive T cells measured by flow cytometry. The CMV infection status of donors was not known, potentially confounding age-related changes in expanded clonotypes.

Regarding this clonotype: Its antigen is still unknown. No much larger clone exists at a distance of one base, and base qualities are not known.

Sequences were obtained from blood. The origin of this receptor is a woman aged 60 to 75 in good health. The rearranged segments are TRBV29-1 and TRBJ1-5; possibly the D gene is TRBD1, per 5 matching bases. The CDR3 sequence is CSVGDRDQPQHF. The bases read TGCAGCGTCGGGGACCGGGATCAGCCCCAGCATTTT.